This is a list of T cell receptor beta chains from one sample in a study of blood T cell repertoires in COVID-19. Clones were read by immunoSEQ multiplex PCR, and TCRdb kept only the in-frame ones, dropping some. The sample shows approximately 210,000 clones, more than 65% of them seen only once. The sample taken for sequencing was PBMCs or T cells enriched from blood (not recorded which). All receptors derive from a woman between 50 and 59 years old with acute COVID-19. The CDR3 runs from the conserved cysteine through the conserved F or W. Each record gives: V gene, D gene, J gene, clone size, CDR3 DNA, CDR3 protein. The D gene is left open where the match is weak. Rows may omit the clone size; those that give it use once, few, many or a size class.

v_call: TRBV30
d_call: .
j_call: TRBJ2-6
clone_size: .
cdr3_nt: TGTGCCTGGAGTGTATCAGGGCTCGGGAGTGGGGCCAACGTCCTGACTTTC
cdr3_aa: CAWSVSGLGSGANVLTF

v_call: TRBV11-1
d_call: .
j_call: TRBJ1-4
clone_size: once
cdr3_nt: TGTGCCAGCAGCTTAGAACAGGGTAGTGAAAAACTGTTTTTT
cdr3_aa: CASSLEQGSEKLFF

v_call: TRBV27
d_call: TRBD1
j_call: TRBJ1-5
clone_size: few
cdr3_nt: TGTGCCAGCAGCTTGAGATCCGGGACAGAGTCCCTCGGATACAATCAGCCCCAGCATTTT
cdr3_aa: CASSLRSGTESLGYNQPQHF

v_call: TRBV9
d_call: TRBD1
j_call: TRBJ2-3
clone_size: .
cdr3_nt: TGTGCCAGCAGCACCCCCCCGACAGGGACAGATACGCAGTATTTT
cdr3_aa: CASSTPPTGTDTQYF

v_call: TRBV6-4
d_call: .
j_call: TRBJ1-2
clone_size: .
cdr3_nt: TGTGCCAGCAGTGACTCGGAGGGAAATGGCTACACCTTC
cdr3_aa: CASSDSEGNGYTF

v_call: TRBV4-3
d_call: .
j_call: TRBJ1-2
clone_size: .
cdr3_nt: TGCGCCAGCAGCCAAGCTGCAGGCTATGGCTACACCTTC
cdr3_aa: CASSQAAGYGYTF

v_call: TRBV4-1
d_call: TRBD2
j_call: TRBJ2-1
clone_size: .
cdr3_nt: TGCGCCAGCAGCCAAGATGGGGGACTAGCGGGGGGACACAATGAGCAGTTCTTC
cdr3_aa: CASSQDGGLAGGHNEQFF

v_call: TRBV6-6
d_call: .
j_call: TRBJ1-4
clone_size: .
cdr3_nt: TGTGCCAGCAGCTCTCCAGTGCCTGGACTCGAAAAACTGTTTTTT
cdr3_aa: CASSSPVPGLEKLFF

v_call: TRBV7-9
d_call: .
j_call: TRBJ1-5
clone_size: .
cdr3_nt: TGTGCCAGCAGCGGGGGCAGGGCCTTTAGGGGCAATCAGCCCCAGCATTTT
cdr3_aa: CASSGGRAFRGNQPQHF

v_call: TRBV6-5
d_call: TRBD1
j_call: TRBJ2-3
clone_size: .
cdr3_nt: TGTGCCAGCAGCCCCAGGGGGTCAGATACGCAGTATTTT
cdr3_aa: CASSPRGSDTQYF

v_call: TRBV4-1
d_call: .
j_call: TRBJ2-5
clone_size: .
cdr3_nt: TGCGCCAGCAGCCATCCACAAGAGACCCAGTACTTC
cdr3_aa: CASSHPQETQYF

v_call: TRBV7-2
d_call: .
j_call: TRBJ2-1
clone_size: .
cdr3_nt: TGTGCCAGCAGCCTCCGGGACAGGGCTCTAGCGGGGCCCTACAATGAGCAGTTCTTC
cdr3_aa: CASSLRDRALAGPYNEQFF

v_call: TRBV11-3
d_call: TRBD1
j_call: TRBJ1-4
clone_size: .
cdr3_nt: TGTGCCAGCAGCTTGGACAGGGGGGATGAAAAACTGTTTTTT
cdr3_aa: CASSLDRGDEKLFF

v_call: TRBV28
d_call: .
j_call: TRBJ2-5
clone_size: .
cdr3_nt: TGTGCCAGCACCATGACCAGCGAGCAAGAGACCCAGTACTTC
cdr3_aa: CASTMTSEQETQYF

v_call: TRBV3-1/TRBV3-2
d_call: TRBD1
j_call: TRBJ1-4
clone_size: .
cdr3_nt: TGTGCCAGCAGCCGCGGACAGGGGACTAATGAAAAACTGTTTTTT
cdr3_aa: CASSRGQGTNEKLFF

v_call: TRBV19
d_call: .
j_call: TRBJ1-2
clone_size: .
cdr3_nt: TGTGCCAGTAGCCTGTACTCGGACAGCGATGGCTACACCTTC
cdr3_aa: CASSLYSDSDGYTF

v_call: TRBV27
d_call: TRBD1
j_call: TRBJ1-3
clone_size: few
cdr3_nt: TGTGCCAGCAGCGGGACAGTCTCTGGAAACACCATATATTTT
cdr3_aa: CASSGTVSGNTIYF

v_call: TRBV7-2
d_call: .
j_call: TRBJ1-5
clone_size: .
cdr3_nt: TGTGCCAGCAGCTCCTCATTTGACGGGGGAGGTCAGCCCCAGCATTTT
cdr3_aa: CASSSSFDGGGQPQHF

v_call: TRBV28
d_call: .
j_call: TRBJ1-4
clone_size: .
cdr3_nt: TGTGCCAGCGGGAAGGGGAATAATGAAAAACTGTTTTTT
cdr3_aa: CASGKGNNEKLFF

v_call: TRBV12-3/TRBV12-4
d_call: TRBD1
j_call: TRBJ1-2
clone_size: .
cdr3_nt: TGTGCCAGCAGTTCGACAGGGGATCGCTACACCTTC
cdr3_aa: CASSSTGDRYTF

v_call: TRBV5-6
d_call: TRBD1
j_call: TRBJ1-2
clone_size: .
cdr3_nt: TGTGCCAGCAGCCTTGGGGACAGCAACTATGGCTACACCTTC
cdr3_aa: CASSLGDSNYGYTF

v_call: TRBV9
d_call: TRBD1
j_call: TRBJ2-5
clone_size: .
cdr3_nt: TGTGCCAGCAGCGATCCCGGGACAGAAGAGACCCAGTACTTC
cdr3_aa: CASSDPGTEETQYF

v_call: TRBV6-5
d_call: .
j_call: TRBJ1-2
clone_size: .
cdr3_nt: TGTGCCAGCAGTTACAGCAGGGGCGAGAGTGGCTACACCTTC
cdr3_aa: CASSYSRGESGYTF

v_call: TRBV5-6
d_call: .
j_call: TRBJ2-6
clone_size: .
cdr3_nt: TGTGCCAGCAGCTTGGTCGGGGTGTCTGGGGCCAACGTCCTGACTTTC
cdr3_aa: CASSLVGVSGANVLTF

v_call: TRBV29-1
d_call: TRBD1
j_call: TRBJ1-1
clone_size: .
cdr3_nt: TGCAGCGCCGACAGGGAGGACACTGAAGCTTTCTTT
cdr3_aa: CSADREDTEAFF

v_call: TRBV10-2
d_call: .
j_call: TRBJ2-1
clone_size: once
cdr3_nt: TGCGCCAGCACGGCAGGGGGGTACAATGAGCAGTTCTTC
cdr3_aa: CASTAGGYNEQFF

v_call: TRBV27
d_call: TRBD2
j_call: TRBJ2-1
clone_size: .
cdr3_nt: TGTGCCAGCAGTCCGCCGGGGCTAGCGGGGGGAAATGAGCAGTTCTTC
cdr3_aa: CASSPPGLAGGNEQFF

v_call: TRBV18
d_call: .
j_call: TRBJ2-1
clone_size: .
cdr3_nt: TGTGCCAGCTCACCAACCCAGGGCCATGAGCAGTTCTTC
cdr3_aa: CASSPTQGHEQFF

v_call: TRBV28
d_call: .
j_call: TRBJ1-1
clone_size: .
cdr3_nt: TGTGCCAGCAGTTTCCCACAGGGGAACACTGAAGCTTTCTTT
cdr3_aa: CASSFPQGNTEAFF

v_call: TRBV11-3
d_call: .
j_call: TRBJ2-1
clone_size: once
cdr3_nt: TGTGCCAGCAGCCCAGGACAGAGCTCCTACAATGAGCAGTTCTTC
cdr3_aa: CASSPGQSSYNEQFF

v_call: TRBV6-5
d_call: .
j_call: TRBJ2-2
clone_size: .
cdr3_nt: TGTGCCAGCAGCCCGGGACAGAACACCGGGGAGCTGTTTTTT
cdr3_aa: CASSPGQNTGELFF

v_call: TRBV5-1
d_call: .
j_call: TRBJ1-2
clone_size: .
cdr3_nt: TGCGCCAGCAGCTTGGCGGCAGGAATAAACTATGGCTACACCTTC
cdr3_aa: CASSLAAGINYGYTF

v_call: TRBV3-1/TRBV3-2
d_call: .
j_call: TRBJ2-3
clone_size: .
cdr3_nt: TGTGCCAGCAGCCATGGGGGGACCACAGATACGCAGTATTTT
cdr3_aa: CASSHGGTTDTQYF

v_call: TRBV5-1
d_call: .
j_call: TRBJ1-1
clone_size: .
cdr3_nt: TGCGCCAGCAGCTTACGCGGGGGGAACACTGAAGCTTTCTTT
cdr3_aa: CASSLRGGNTEAFF

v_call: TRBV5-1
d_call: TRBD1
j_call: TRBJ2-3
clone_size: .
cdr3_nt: TGCGCCAGCAGCTGGGGACAGGGGGCAGATACGCAGTATTTT
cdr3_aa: CASSWGQGADTQYF

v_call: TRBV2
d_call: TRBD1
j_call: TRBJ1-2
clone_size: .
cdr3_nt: TGTGCCAGCAGTGAAGGGACCGGGACAGGGCCCCGGGGCGGCTACACCTTC
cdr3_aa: CASSEGTGTGPRGGYTF

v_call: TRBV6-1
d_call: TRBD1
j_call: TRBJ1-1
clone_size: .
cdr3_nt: TGTGCCAGCAGTGTGCGGATGACAGGGATGAACACTGAAGCTTTCTTT
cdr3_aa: CASSVRMTGMNTEAFF

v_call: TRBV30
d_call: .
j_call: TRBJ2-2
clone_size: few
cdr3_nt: TGTGCCTGGAGTGTTCTGGGGCTCGCGAACACCGGGGAGCTGTTTTTT
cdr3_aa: CAWSVLGLANTGELFF

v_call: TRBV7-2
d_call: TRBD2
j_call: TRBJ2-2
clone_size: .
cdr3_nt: TGTGCCAGCAGGCCCAGCGGGGGCGGGGAGCTGTTTTTT
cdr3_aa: CASRPSGGGELFF

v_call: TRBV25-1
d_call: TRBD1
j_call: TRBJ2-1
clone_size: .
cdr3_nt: TGTGCCAGCAGTCACACCGACAGGGGGATCCTCAATGAGCAGTTCTTC
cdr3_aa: CASSHTDRGILNEQFF

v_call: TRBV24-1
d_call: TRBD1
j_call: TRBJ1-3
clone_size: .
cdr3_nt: TGTGCCACCAGTGATTTGTTAGGGGGCGGATGGGACACCATATATTTT
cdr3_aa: CATSDLLGGGWDTIYF

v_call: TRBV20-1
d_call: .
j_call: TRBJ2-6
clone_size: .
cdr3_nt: TGCAGTGCTAGTGTACCAGGGGCGCTCTCTGGGGCCAACGTCCTGACTTTC
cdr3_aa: CSASVPGALSGANVLTF

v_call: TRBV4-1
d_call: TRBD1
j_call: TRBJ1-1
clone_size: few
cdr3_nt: TGCGCCAGCAGGTCGGGACAGGGGTACACTGAAGCTTTCTTT
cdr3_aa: CASRSGQGYTEAFF

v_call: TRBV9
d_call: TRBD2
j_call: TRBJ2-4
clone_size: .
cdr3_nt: TGTGCCAGCAGCCCATTCGGGGGGGAGAACATTCAGTACTTC
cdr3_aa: CASSPFGGENIQYF

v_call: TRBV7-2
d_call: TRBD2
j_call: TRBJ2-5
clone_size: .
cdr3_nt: TGTGCCAGCAGGTTGACTAGCGGGCAAGAGACCCAGTACTTC
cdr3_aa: CASRLTSGQETQYF

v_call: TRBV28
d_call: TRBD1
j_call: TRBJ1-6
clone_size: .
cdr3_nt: TGTGCCAGCAGTTACGACAGGGCCGTGGGTAATTCACCCCTCCACTTT
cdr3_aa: CASSYDRAVGNSPLHF

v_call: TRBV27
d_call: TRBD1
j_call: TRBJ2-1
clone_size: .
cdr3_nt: TGTGCCAGCAGGGATTCTATAGGACAGGGAAAGGCGGCCTACAATGAGCAGTTCTTC
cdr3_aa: CASRDSIGQGKAAYNEQFF

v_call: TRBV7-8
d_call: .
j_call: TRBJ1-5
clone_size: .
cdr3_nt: TGTGCCAGCAGCTTACGGGGGGGGGATCAGCCCCAGCATTTT
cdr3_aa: CASSLRGGDQPQHF